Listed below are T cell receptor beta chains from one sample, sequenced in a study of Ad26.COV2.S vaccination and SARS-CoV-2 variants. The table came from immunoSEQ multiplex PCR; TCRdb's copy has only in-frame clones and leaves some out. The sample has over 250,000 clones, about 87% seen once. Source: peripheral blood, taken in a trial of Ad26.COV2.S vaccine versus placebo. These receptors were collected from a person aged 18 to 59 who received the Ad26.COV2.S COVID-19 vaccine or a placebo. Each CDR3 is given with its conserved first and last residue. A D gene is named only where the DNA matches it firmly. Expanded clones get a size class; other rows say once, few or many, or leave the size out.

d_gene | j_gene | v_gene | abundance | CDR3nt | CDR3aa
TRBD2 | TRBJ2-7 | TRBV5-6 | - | TGTGCCAGCAGCTTGGGCGGGGGAGGCTACGAGCAGTACTTC | CASSLGGGGYEQYF
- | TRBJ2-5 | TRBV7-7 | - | TGTGCTAGCAGCTTAGGGGACAACCTGTGGGAGACCCAGTACTTC | CASSLGDNLWETQYF
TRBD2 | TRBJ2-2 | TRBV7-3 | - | TGTGCCAGCAGCTTCCCGGGCGGGGGGGCCGACACCGGGGAGCTGTTTTTT | CASSFPGGGADTGELFF
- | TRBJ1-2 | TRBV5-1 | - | TGCGCCAGCAGCCCAGGAAATCCGGACGTTGGCTATGGCTACACCTTC | CASSPGNPDVGYGYTF
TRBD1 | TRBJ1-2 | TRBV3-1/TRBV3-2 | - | TGTGCCAGCAGCCAGTTAAAAAGGGGGCGTCACTATGGCTACACCTTC | CASSQLKRGRHYGYTF
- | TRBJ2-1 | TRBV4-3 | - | TGCGCCAGCAGCCAGTCCAACTCCAATGAGCAGTTCTTC | CASSQSNSNEQFF
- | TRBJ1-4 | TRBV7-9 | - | TGTGCCAGCAGCTTAAGGGGACCGCGGGAAAGAAGGGATGAAAAACTGTTTTTT | CASSLRGPRERRDEKLFF
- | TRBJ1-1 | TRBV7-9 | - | TGTGCCAGCAGCCGTCCGAATGGACTTGCCACTGAAGCTTTCTTT | CASSRPNGLATEAFF
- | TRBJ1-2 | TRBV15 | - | TGTGCCACCAGCAGTTCCGGGACGGCCTATGGCTACACCTTC | CATSSSGTAYGYTF
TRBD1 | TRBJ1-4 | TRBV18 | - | TGTGCCAGCTCATCGCAGGGGGCGCTTGAAAAACTGTTTTTT | CASSSQGALEKLFF
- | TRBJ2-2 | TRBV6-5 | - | TGTGCCAGCAGTAATACAGGGTTTGTCGGGGAGCTGTTTTTT | CASSNTGFVGELFF
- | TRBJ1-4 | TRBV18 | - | TGTGCCAGCTCACCCACCAGGGCAACTAATGAAAAACTGTTTTTT | CASSPTRATNEKLFF
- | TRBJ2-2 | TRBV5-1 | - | TGCGCCAGCAGCCTCAGACTCTGGGACACCGGGGAGCTGTTTTTT | CASSLRLWDTGELFF
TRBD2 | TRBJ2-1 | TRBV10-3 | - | TGTGCCACTTCTAGCGGGGGGGACAATGAGCAGTTCTTC | CATSSGGDNEQFF
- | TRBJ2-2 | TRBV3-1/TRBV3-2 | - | TGTGCCAGCAGCCAAGGGTCCGGGGAGCTGTTTTTT | CASSQGSGELFF
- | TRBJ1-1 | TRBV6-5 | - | TGTGCCGCCTGGGGTCAGGGGAACACTGAAGCTTTCTTT | CAAWGQGNTEAFF
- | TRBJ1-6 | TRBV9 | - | TGTGCCAGCAGCCTGAGGGAGAGCTCCTATAATTCACCCCTCCACTTT | CASSLRESSYNSPLHF
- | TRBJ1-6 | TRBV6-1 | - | TGTGCCAGCAGTGAATCCCAATTCGTGGATTCACCCCTCCACTTT | CASSESQFVDSPLHF
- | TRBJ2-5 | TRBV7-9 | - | TGTGCCAGCAGCTCCACGGCGGGAACAAACCAAGAGACCCAGTACTTC | CASSSTAGTNQETQYF
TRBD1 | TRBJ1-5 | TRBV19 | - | TGTGCCAGTGGACAGGGGGCGAGGCAGCCCCAGCATTTT | CASGQGARQPQHF
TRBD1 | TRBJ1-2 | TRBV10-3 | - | TGTGCCATCAGTGAGGGACAGGGGAACGGCTACACCTTC | CAISEGQGNGYTF
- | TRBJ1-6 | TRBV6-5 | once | TGTGCCAGCAGACTCATACCTCGGGGCGGAGAGGGGATCCACTTT | CASRLIPRGGEGIHF
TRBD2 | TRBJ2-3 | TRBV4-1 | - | TGCGCCAGCAGCCAACTAGCGGGAGGGGCAGATACGCAGTATTTT | CASSQLAGGADTQYF
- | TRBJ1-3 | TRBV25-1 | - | TGTGCCAGCAGCAGCGCCACCTCTGGAAACACCATATATTTT | CASSSATSGNTIYF
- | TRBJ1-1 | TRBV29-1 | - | TGCAGCGTTGCAGGGGTCCAGGGCAAGTCTGAAGCTTTCTTT | CSVAGVQGKSEAFF
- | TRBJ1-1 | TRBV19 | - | TGTGCCAGTAGTATGCAGGGGTCGTTAGGTGACGCTTTCTTT | CASSMQGSLGDAFF
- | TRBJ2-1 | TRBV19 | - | TGTGCCAGTAGTATGGTAGGCGGGAATGAGCAGTTCTTC | CASSMVGGNEQFF
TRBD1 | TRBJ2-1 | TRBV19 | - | TGTGCCAGTAGTACTACATTGGGACAGGGGAGGAATGAGCAGTTCTTC | CASSTTLGQGRNEQFF
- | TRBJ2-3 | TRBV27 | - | TGTGCCAGCAGTTTATCGAGTGGGGGCGGGGAAGATACGCAGTATTTT | CASSLSSGGGEDTQYF
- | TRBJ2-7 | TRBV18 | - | TGTGCCAGCTCACCCTGGGGAGTCCCTTCCTACGAGCAGTACTTC | CASSPWGVPSYEQYF
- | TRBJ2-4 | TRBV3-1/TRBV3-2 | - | TGTGCCAGCAGCCAAGCCCGGGGAGGGGGTGGCATTCAGTACTTC | CASSQARGGGGIQYF
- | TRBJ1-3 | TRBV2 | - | TGTGCCAGCAGTGAAGTAGGACTCGGAAACACCATATATTTT | CASSEVGLGNTIYF
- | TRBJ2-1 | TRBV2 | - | TGTGCCAGCAGCGTCGATAAGGGGTGGAATGAGCAGTTCTTC | CASSVDKGWNEQFF
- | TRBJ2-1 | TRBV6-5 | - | TGTGCCAGCAGTTACGGGAACTCGAGGGATGAGCAGTTCTTC | CASSYGNSRDEQFF
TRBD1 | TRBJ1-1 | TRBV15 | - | TGTGCCACCAGCAGGGCCGGGACAGGGGGCACTGAAGCTTTCTTT | CATSRAGTGGTEAFF
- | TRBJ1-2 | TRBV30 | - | TGTGCCTGGAGTGCGCAGGGGAGAGGCTATGGCTACACCTTC | CAWSAQGRGYGYTF
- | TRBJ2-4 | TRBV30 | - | TGTGCCTGGAGTGGCGGGGCTAAAAACATTCAGTACTTC | CAWSGGAKNIQYF
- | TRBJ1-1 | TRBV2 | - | TGTGCCAGCCTGTGGTCCAGGGGAAGTTTGGACACTGAAGCTTTCTTT | CASLWSRGSLDTEAFF
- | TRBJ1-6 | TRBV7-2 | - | TGTGCCAGCAGCTTAGCCCGCGATTCACCCCTCCACTTT | CASSLARDSPLHF
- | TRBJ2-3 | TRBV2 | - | TGTGCCAGCAGCCGTGGGACTCGCACAGATACGCAGTATTTT | CASSRGTRTDTQYF
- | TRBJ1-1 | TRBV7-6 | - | TGTGCCAGCAGCCGGGTCGGACTAACTGAAGCTTTCTTT | CASSRVGLTEAFF
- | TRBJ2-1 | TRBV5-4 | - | TGTGCCAGCAGCACCCCAGCGGATGAGCAGTTCTTC | CASSTPADEQFF
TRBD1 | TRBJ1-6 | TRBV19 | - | TGTGCCAGTAGTGCCGTGGACAGGGGACGAAATTCACCCCTCCACTTT | CASSAVDRGRNSPLHF
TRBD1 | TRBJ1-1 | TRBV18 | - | TGTGCCAGTGCCCGGACAGGGACAAGGGAAACTGAAGCTTTCTTT | CASARTGTRETEAFF
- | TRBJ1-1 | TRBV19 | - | TGTGCCAGTAGTATAACCGTGCTCGGGGGTGACACTGAAGCTTTCTTT | CASSITVLGGDTEAFF
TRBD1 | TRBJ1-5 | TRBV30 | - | TGTGCCTGGAGTCGGGACAGTGGCAATCAGCCCCAGCATTTT | CAWSRDSGNQPQHF
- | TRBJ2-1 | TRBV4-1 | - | TGCGCCAGCAGCCCACCGGGAGACATTGGACCTAACAATGAGCAGTTCTTC | CASSPPGDIGPNNEQFF
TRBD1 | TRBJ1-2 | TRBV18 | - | TGTGCCAGCTCACCGGGACAGGGTATTAATGGCTACACCTTC | CASSPGQGINGYTF
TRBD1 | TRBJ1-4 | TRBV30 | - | TGTGCCTGGAGTCCCCCGGACAGGGGTAATGAAAAACTGTTTTTT | CAWSPPDRGNEKLFF
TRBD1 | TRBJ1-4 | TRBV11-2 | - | TGTGCCAGCAGCTTAGCCCCGACAGGGGGGTTTGAAAAACTGTTTTTT | CASSLAPTGGFEKLFF
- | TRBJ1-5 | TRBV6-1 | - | TGTGCCAGCAGTGAACATCCGGACAGTAATCAGCCCCAGCATTTT | CASSEHPDSNQPQHF
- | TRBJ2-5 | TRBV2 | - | TGTGCCAGCAGCCCTAGGGCAGGGTCAGAGACCCAGTACTTC | CASSPRAGSETQYF
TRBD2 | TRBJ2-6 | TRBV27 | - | TGTGCCAGCAGACTAGCGGGAACCCCCTCTGGGGCCAACGTCCTGACTTTC | CASRLAGTPSGANVLTF
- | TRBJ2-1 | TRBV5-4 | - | TGTGCCAGCAGCTTGGGGACGTACAATGAGCAGTTCTTC | CASSLGTYNEQFF